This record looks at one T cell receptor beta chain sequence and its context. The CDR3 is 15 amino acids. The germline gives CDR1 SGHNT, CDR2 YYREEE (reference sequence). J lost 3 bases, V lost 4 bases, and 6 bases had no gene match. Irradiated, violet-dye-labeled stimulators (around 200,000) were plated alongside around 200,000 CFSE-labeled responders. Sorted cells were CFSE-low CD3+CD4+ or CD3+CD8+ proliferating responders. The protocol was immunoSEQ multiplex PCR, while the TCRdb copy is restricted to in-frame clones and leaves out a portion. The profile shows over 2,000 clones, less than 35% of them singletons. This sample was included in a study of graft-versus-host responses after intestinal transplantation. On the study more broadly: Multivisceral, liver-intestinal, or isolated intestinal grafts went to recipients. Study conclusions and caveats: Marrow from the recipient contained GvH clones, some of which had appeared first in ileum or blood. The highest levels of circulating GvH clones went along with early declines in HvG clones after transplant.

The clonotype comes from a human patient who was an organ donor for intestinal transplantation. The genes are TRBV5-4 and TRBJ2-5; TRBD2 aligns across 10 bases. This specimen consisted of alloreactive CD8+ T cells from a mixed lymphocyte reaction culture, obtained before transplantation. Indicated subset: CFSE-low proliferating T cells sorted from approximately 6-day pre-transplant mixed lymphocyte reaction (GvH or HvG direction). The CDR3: CASSDTSGGEETQYF. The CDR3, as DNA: TGTGCCAGCAGCGACACCAGCGGGGGGGAAGAGACCCAGTACTTC.